Described below is a single TCR beta chain sequence and its context. The CDR3 is 15 amino acids. Germline V gene sequence: CDR1 GTSNPN, CDR2 SVGIG (reference sequence). Trimming took 2 bases from V and 6 from J, leaving 19 bases between them. These data come from a study of blood T cell repertoires in COVID-19. Under the authors' procedure: The authors estimated nucleated cell counts from reference gene primer amplification. Sequenced by immunoSEQ multiplex PCR; TCRdb stores in-frame clones only, minus some. The V and J calls and clone size are taken from that table; D and trimming were inferred from the DNA. The data contain some 180,000 clones, more than 75% of them seen just once; the ten biggest clones take up about 5.3%. During active infection, Seattle patients enrolled and were then monitored through disease.

Source material: peripheral blood. The clonotype originates from a man younger than 35 with COVID-19, enrolled during active disease. The chain has TRBV30 and TRBJ1-2, with D unresolved. The CDR3 here is CAWSLPPARVNGYTF. The CDR3 region has the DNA TGTGCCTGGAGTCTGCCCCCGGCCCGGGTTAATGGCTACACCTTC.